The sequence of this TCR beta chain was determined in a study of blood T cell repertoires in COVID-19 (dated by TCRdb to the early 2020s). At the level of the whole study: Samples from collaborators originated in the United States, Italy and Spain and spanned both the acute and convalescent phases of COVID-19. The sample metadata nearly always contained a de-identified subject ID, COVID-19 status, age in years and sex. A freely available public database, intended as a resource for researchers studying the immune response to SARS-CoV-2, is where the repertoires were released. Deeply sampled blood TCRbeta repertoires from subjects exposed to, actively infected with, or recovered from COVID-19 were included in the dataset. The prospective study material was composed of cDNA or gDNA derived from T cells, B-cell-depleted T cells, or PBMCs. The samples were drawn from two sources: the first 160 participants of the ongoing ImmuneRACE study, and 1,254 subjects contributed by 6 global collaborators. Where available, HLA class I and class II types were obtained from metadata supplied by the sample provider rather than from assay-based typing. Study-wide findings and limitations: The amount of clinical and demographic metadata varied by source and participant and was provided uncurated.

Points on this clone: It lacks a known antigen. It has no much larger one-base neighbor in the sample; base qualities were not kept.

At one collaborating source in Seattle, patients were enrolled during active infection and were followed longitudinally through the course of disease. Whole blood was collected in K2EDTA tubes by collaborating institutions according to the institutions' own protocols. For TCRbeta analysis, collaborators shipped samples in one of three forms: frozen whole blood, isolated PBMCs, or DNA extracted from either of those sample types. The immunoSEQ Assay, a bias-controlled multiplex PCR, was used to amplify TCRbeta CDR3 regions from genomic DNA. As for how the authors treated the data: The number of nucleated cells in each sample was estimated from the amplification of reference gene primers within the assay. Sequence reads were collapsed and filtered to measure the absolute abundance of every unique TCRbeta CDR3 rearrangement. For each sample, productive Simpson clonality was calculated by taking the square root of Simpson's diversity index across productive rearrangements. TCRdb obtained this table from immuneACCESS and retained in-frame rearrangements with V and J assigned. These tables miss some clones; where compared with another copy, unresolved V genes account for less than half of the shortfall, and the remainder is unexplained. V and J calls and clone size are copied from that table; D and trimming were computed from the DNA. Across this sample there are around 210,000 clones, with roughly 85% seen only once. The ten largest clones capture approximately 5.1% of the sample.

The specimen was peripheral blood. The receptor's source is a man aged 45-65 years with COVID-19, enrolled during active disease.

CDR3 reads: CASSPPAVYQVSGNTIYF. The sequenced DNA: TGTGCCAGCAGTCCCCCGGCAGTTTACCAGGTCTCTGGAAACACCATATATTTT. The V gene is TRBV28 and the J gene is TRBJ1-3; the D segment cannot be called with confidence. Looking up the germline V gene yields CDR1 MDHEN and CDR2 SYDVKM. The CDR3 runs 18 residues from the cysteine to the phenylalanine. Only the CDR3 part of the read is kept: 54 bases, read in frame from the first base. V gives up 5 bases and J gives up 0 bases, and the segment between their germline ends measures 20 bases.